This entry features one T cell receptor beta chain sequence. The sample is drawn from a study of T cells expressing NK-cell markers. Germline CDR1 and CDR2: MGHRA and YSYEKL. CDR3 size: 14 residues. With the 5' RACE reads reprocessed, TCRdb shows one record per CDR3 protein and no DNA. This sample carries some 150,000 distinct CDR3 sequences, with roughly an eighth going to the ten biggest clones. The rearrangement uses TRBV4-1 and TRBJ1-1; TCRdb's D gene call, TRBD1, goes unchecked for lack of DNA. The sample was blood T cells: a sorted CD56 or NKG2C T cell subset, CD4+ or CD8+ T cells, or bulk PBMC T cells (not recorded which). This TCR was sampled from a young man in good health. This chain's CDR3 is CASSQIDRESEAFF.